What follows describes a single TCR beta chain. The target antigen is unknown. This sample was taken from a study of T cell responses to AZD1222 COVID-19 vaccine. Measured with immunoSEQ multiplex PCR; TCRdb has only the in-frame clones, and not every one. The sample lists under 140,000 clones; roughly 93% were seen once. Study results and caveats: Of spike-specific TCRs, nearly half reportedly target regions left unmutated in variants. After the peak T cell response, and only then, were repertoires sampled.

This sample comprised peripheral blood, obtained 28 days after the second AZD1222 dose. The receptor was isolated from an adult who received the AZD1222 COVID-19 vaccine.

The CDR3 region has the DNA TGTGCCAGCAATCCCCCGAGACTAGCGGCCCCCCGGGGGGGATACGAGCAGTACTTC. Encoded protein: CASNPPRLAAPRGGYEQYF. The V and J genes are TRBV27 and TRBJ2-7; the match to TRBD2 covers 9 bases. V was clipped by 7 bases and J by 4 bases; unmatched bases: 23. CDR3 length: 19 residues. The V gene's germline CDR1 is MNHEY and CDR2 SMNVEV (reference sequence).